This T cell receptor (beta chain) was profiled in a study of blood T cells in healthy people across ages. Overall study results and limits: The study found more naive CD4+ cells and higher diversity in long-lived than aged donors.

Alongside a J-beta primer mix, a sample-barcoded 5' primer served in a second PCR lasting about 6 to 12 cycles. Each cDNA was tagged by a template-switch adaptor containing 12 random nucleotides. TCRdb re-derived calls from the 5' RACE reads in MiXCR, one entry per CDR3 protein. Among about 320,000 distinct CDR3 sequences listed, about 25% were seen once. The germline V and J ends were trimmed by 4 bases and 0 bases, with 10 bases remaining between them. The CDR3 spans 15 residues. In germline, CDR1 is SGHRS, CDR2 YFSETQ. Details on this clonotype: Its specificity is not known.

Total RNA amounts of at least 5 micrograms were extracted per sample. The chain combines TRBV5-1 with TRBJ2-2; D gene ambiguous. The clonotype comes from a woman aged 70-85 years in good health. Sample: blood. The CDR3: CASSAKDPNTGELFF. The CDR3 coding sequence is TGCGCCAGCAGCGCAAAGGACCCGAACACCGGGGAGCTGTTTTTT.